These 31 T cell receptor beta chains share one sample of origin, sequenced in a study of T cell clones after liver transplantation. Assay: immunoSEQ multiplex PCR; the TCRdb copy retains only in-frame clones and omits some. Here the sample spans around 70,000 clones, over 90% being singletons. The sequenced sample was CD4+ T cells from blood, obtained less than 26 months after liver transplant. Source of these receptors: a human patient who received a liver transplant. The T cells may come from the graft donor.

V is TRBV15 and J is TRBJ2-1; D may be TRBD2 (7 bases). Trimming stripped 3 bases from V and 0 bases from J, with 15 bases between. CDR3 length equals 17 residues. Germline loops: CDR1 LNHNV, CDR2 YYDKDF (reference sequence). CDR3 DNA sequence: TGTGCCACCAGCAGTTATGGGGGCGGGAGCTCCTACAATGAGCAGTTCTTC. It codes for CATSSYGGGSSYNEQFF.

The chain links TRBV4-2 to TRBJ2-1; D not certain. This CDR3 has 15 amino acids. V dropped 0 bases and J dropped 10 bases, with 16 bases sitting between them. CDR1 LGHNA and CDR2 YNFKEQ come from the germline V gene. The CDR3 loop is CASSQESRRMGEQFF. The CDR3 coding sequence is TGTGCCAGCAGCCAAGAGAGTAGGCGAATGGGAGAGCAGTTCTTC.

The chain recombines TRBV10-3 with TRBJ2-1; no clear D. Trimming took off 4 bases at V and 5 bases at J, with 3 bases between the two ends. Germline-derived CDR1 and CDR2 are ENHRY and SYGVKD. CDR3 length: 11 amino acids. CDR3 coding DNA: TGTGCCATCAGTGCCGACAATGAGCAGTTCTTC. It is translated as CAISADNEQFF.

The chain combines TRBV28 with TRBJ2-2; 8 bases are shared with TRBD1. The CDR3 is 13 residues long. Germline values: CDR1 MDHEN, CDR2 SYDVKM. With 5 bases clipped from V and 10 bases from J, the junction kept 6 bases outside the gene matches. CDR3 sequence reads: CASSRWTGMELFF. The CDR3, as DNA: TGTGCCAGCAGTCGATGGACAGGGATGGAGCTGTTTTTT.

The chain is built from TRBV2 and TRBJ2-3; TRBD2 matches 11 bases. This CDR3 region has 16 residues. The trim removed 10 bases at V and 5 bases at J, leaving 14 bases unmatched. Germline V CDR1 and CDR2: SNHLY, FYNNEI. CDR3 in DNA: TGTGCCATAACAATTAGCGGGAGGGGGGTGCAAGATACGCAGTATTTT. This encodes CAITISGRGVQDTQYF.

The gene calls are TRBV21-1 and TRBJ1-5. TRBV21-1 constitutes a pseudogene. The CDR3 consists of 13 residues. CDR3 sequence: CASSKRGVPPQHF. CDR3 nucleotide sequence: TGTGCCAGCAGCAAACGGGGAGTGCCGCCCCAGCATTTT.

V usage is TRBV7-2 and J usage is TRBJ2-3; D gene unclear. The germline V and J ends were trimmed by 5 bases and 2 bases, with 14 bases remaining between them. The CDR3 totals 15 residues. Germline-derived CDR1 and CDR2 are SGHTA and FQGNSA. CDR3: CASSQRWSATDTQYF. CDR3 in DNA: TGTGCCAGCAGCCAGAGGTGGAGTGCCACAGATACGCAGTATTTT.

Remarks on this clone: The junction differs from germline at one of its ends, possibly a read error. The rearrangement uses TRBV19 and TRBJ2-5; TRBD2 matches 11 bases. This CDR3 comprises 13 residues. Germline V gene sequence: CDR1 LNHDA, CDR2 SQIVND (reference sequence). This chain's CDR3 is CASRIAGGETQYF. CDR3 nucleotide sequence: TGTGCCAGTCGTATAGCGGGAGGGGAGACCCAGTACTTC.

This chain joins TRBV11-3 and TRBJ2-4, with 9 nucleotides matching TRBD1. V shed 5 bases, J shed 1 base, and the junction held 6 bases outside the gene matches. Germline V CDR1 and CDR2: SGHNT, YENEEA. The CDR3 extends over 16 amino acids. For the CDR3, the DNA is TGTGCCAGCAGCGCTTACAGGGGGCCTGCCAAAAACATTCAGTACTTC. Encoded protein: CASSAYRGPAKNIQYF.

The chain uses TRBV7-2 and TRBJ2-7; D possibly corresponds to TRBD2 (6 bases). The CDR3 length is 14 residues. CDR1 is SGHTA, CDR2 FQGNSA, per germline. Trimming cost V 1 base and J 2 bases, with 9 bases left between them. DNA for the CDR3: TGTGCCAGCAGCTTAGGCCGGGGGACCTACGAGCAGTACTTC. Its protein is CASSLGRGTYEQYF.

This clone was picked up one time. The V call is TRBV4-1, the J call TRBJ1-2, with TRBD1 matching 8 bases. With 4 bases clipped from V and 6 bases from J, the junction kept 10 bases outside the gene matches. Germline-derived CDR1 and CDR2 are MGHRA and YSYEKL. The CDR3 runs to 15 residues. CDR3 protein: CASSRTGTGFDGYTF. In nucleotides, the CDR3 is TGCGCCAGCAGCCGAACCGGGACAGGATTTGATGGCTACACCTTC.

The CDR3 loop is CASRHTGQEFYGYTF. CDR3 nucleotide sequence: TGCGCCAGCAGACATACCGGACAGGAATTCTATGGCTACACCTTC. This chain uses TRBV5-1 with TRBJ1-2, with 7 bases matching TRBD1. This CDR3 comprises 15 residues. Germline-derived CDR1 and CDR2 are SGHRS and YFSETQ. Germline trimming cut 5 bases from V and 4 bases from J; bases unmatched to any gene: 11.

The rearrangement joins TRBV10-3 to TRBJ2-1; 9 bases are shared with TRBD2. Germline V gene lookup returns CDR1 ENHRY and CDR2 SYGVKD. The CDR3 runs to 17 residues. After removal of 6 bases from V and 1 base from J, the junction contained 10 bases not matched to a gene. CDR3 protein: CAIREPGLALSYNEQFF. The DNA of the CDR3 is TGTGCCATCAGGGAACCGGGACTAGCTCTATCCTACAATGAGCAGTTCTTC.

This rearrangement joins TRBV11-2 to TRBJ2-7; 7 nucleotides align to TRBD2. Germline values: CDR1 SGHAT, CDR2 FQNNGV. The CDR3 is made up of 15 amino acids. Trimming took 1 base from V and 2 from J; bases not matched to a gene: 5. DNA of the CDR3: TGTGCCAGCAGCTTAGGGCTAGCGGACCCCTACGAGCAGTACTTC. Residues: CASSLGLADPYEQYF. Full variable domain (missing parts from reference TRBV11-2 and TRBJ2-7): EAGVAQSPRYKIIEKRQSVAFWCNPISGHATLYWYQQILGQGPKLLIQFQNNGVVDDSQLPKDRFSAERLKGVDSTLKIQPAKLEDSAVYLCASSLGLADPYEQYFGPGTRLTVT.

V gene TRBV5-1 combines with J gene TRBJ2-3; D is unresolved. Germline CDR1 SGHRS, CDR2 YFSETQ. The CDR3 length is 14 residues. The germline V and J ends were trimmed by 2 bases and 0 bases, with 7 bases remaining between them. The CDR3 reads CASSFGVSTDTQYF. The CDR3 DNA reads TGCGCCAGCAGCTTTGGCGTTAGCACAGATACGCAGTATTTT.

V and J are TRBV6-4 and TRBJ2-1, with a weak D call TRBD2 (5 bases). The CDR3 runs to 14 residues. The germline V gene has CDR1 MRHNA and CDR2 SNTAGT. The ends were cut back, 0 bases at V and 3 bases at J, with 6 bases in the middle. CDR3 DNA: TGTGCCAGCAGTGACTCCCGGGACTACAATGAGCAGTTCTTC. Amino acid sequence: CASSDSRDYNEQFF.

The table lists this clone with a few counts. This chain joins TRBV7-2 and TRBJ1-5, with D hard to call. Germline loops: CDR1 SGHTA, CDR2 FQGNSA. With 1 base removed from V and 6 bases from J, the gap between germline ends came to 4 bases. The CDR3 runs 12 residues. In DNA, the CDR3 is TGTGCCAGCAGCTTAGTTTTTCAGCCCCAGCATTTT. Amino acid sequence: CASSLVFQPQHF.

The V gene is TRBV6-6, the J gene TRBJ1-2; 9 bases are a match to TRBD1. CDR1 and CDR2 from the germline V gene are MNHNY and SVGAGI (reference sequence). V was pared by 2 bases and J by 6 bases, with 7 bases of the junction left unmatched. This CDR3 is built from 15 residues. The CDR3 sequence: CASSYEGQGKDGYTF. CDR3 DNA: TGTGCCAGCAGTTACGAGGGACAGGGTAAAGATGGCTACACCTTC.

V is TRBV7-2 and J is TRBJ1-1, with D perhaps matching TRBD1 (5 bases). The CDR3 loop spans 14 amino acids. Germline CDR1 and CDR2: SGHTA and FQGNSA. The germline V and J ends were trimmed by 10 bases and 1 base, with 16 bases remaining between them. The CDR3 loop reads CATYEGPGNTEAFF. CDR3 in DNA: TGTGCCACCTATGAGGGACCAGGGAACACTGAAGCTTTCTTT.

This clone was seen just once. CDR3 nucleotides: TGTGCCAGTAGTGATTTTTGGGGAGCAGCCGAACATTTAGAAGAGACCCAGTACTTC. Amino acid sequence: CASSDFWGAAEHLEETQYF. The rearrangement joins TRBV19 to TRBJ2-5; weak D call: TRBD2 (5 bases). The CDR3 length is 19 residues. Germline values: CDR1 LNHDA, CDR2 SQIVND (reference sequence). V was shortened by 5 bases and J by 3 bases, with 28 bases between the two germline ends.

With regard to this clone: This may arise from a read error, as a much more abundant clone is one base away. The chain has TRBV28 and TRBJ2-5; D gene uncertain. The germline CDR1 and CDR2 sequences are MDHEN and SYDVKM. The length of the CDR3 is 10 residues. Trimming stripped 5 bases from V and 5 bases from J, with 3 bases between. The CDR3 is CASSGETQYF. The CDR3 coding sequence is TGTGCCAGCAGTGGGGAGACCCAGTACTTC.

CDR3 nucleotide sequence: TGTGCCAGCATCCAGCCAGGGGGGATGAGGGAGCAGTTCTTC. It translates to CASIQPGGMREQFF. The V gene is TRBV6-5, the J gene TRBJ2-1, with a weak D call TRBD1 (7 bases). CDR1 MNHEY and CDR2 SVGAGI come from the germline V gene. The germline V and J ends were trimmed by 7 bases and 10 bases, with 20 bases remaining between them. The CDR3 contains 14 residues.

This chain connects TRBV27 to TRBJ2-7, with a tentative D call TRBD2 (6 bases). This CDR3 region has 13 residues. With 3 bases removed from V and 5 bases from J, the gap between germline ends came to 11 bases. Germline assignment: CDR1 MNHEY and CDR2 SMNVEV (reference sequence). This CDR3 is CASSLRGADEQYF. The CDR3, as DNA: TGTGCCAGCAGTTTGCGGGGAGCCGACGAGCAGTACTTC.

The J gene is TRBJ1-1, the V gene TRBV5-5; maybe TRBD1 (5 bases). The CDR3 has 14 amino acids. Germline loops: CDR1 SGHKS, CDR2 YYEKEE (reference sequence). Trimming took off 7 bases at V and 1 base at J, with 14 bases between the two ends. The CDR3 loop is CASDLEGSNTEAFF. The CDR3 DNA is TGTGCCAGCGACCTTGAGGGGTCGAACACTGAAGCTTTCTTT. Based on the CDR3 plus reference TRBV5-5 and TRBJ1-1, the full variable domain is DAGVTQSPTHLIKTRGQQVTLRCSPISGHKSVSWYQQVLGQGPQFIFQYYEKEERGRGNFPDRFSARQFPNYSSELNVNALLLGDSALYLCASDLEGSNTEAFFGQGTRLTVV.

A single count supports this clone. The V gene is TRBV7-8, the J gene TRBJ1-2; tentatively, D is TRBD1 (5 bases). The CDR3 totals 16 residues. The V gene's germline CDR1 is SGHVS and CDR2 FQNEAQ. Trimming stripped 3 bases from V and 2 bases from J, with 16 bases between. The CDR3 nucleotides read TGTGCCAGCAGCTTCGGACGCCGGGACGGAAACTATGGCTACACCTTC. It specifies CASSFGRRDGNYGYTF.

V and J are TRBV19 and TRBJ1-5; TRBD1 aligns across 8 bases. The CDR3 totals 16 residues. The J segment lost 6 bases and the V segment lost 0 bases, leaving 7 bases of the junction unmatched. CDR1 is LNHDA, CDR2 SQIVND, per germline (reference sequence). CDR3 in DNA: TGTGCCAGTAGTATAGATCTTAACAGGGGGGGTCAGCCCCAGCATTTT. This encodes CASSIDLNRGGQPQHF.

The V gene is TRBV9, the J gene TRBJ2-2; D call uncertain. Germline V gene sequence: CDR1 SGDLS, CDR2 YYNGEE. The CDR3 is 15 amino acids. V was shortened by 0 bases and J by 5 bases, with 11 bases between the two germline ends. CDR3 residues: CASSVVALTTGELFF. The CDR3 DNA reads TGTGCCAGCAGCGTAGTCGCCTTGACGACCGGGGAGCTGTTTTTT.

The chain uses TRBV4-2 and TRBJ2-3, with TRBD2 matching over 9 bases. With V trimmed by 0 bases and J by 3 bases, 13 bases remained unmatched. The germline CDR1 and CDR2 sequences are LGHNA and YNFKEQ. The CDR3 is 19 amino acids. The CDR3 nucleotides read TGTGCCAGCAGCCAAGATGGGTGGAGTAGCGGGAGAAGGACAGATACGCAGTATTTT. Translation: CASSQDGWSSGRRTDTQYF.

V is TRBV11-2 and J is TRBJ2-3, with 11 nucleotides matching TRBD1. Trimming removed 1 base from V and 5 bases from J; junction bases left unmatched: 5. CDR3 length equals 16 residues. Germline V gene lookup returns CDR1 SGHAT and CDR2 FQNNGV. CDR3 sequence reads: CASSLVGQGAGDTQYF. CDR3 nucleotide sequence: TGTGCCAGCAGCTTAGTCGGACAGGGGGCGGGAGATACGCAGTATTTT.

This sequence joins TRBV18 and TRBJ2-7; D is possibly TRBD2 (6 bases). The V end lost 0 bases, the J end lost 6 bases, and 18 bases lay between the germline ends. Germline lookup yields CDR1 KGHSH and CDR2 LQKENI. The CDR3 is 16 amino acids. CDR3 in amino acids: CASSPPTGDLFSEQYF. The CDR3 nucleotides are TGTGCCAGCTCACCACCGACGGGGGACCTTTTCTCCGAGCAGTACTTC.

The genes are TRBV4-1 and TRBJ1-2, with D hard to call. The CDR3 has 13 amino acids. Germline V gene sequence: CDR1 MGHRA, CDR2 YSYEKL. Trimming took 0 bases from V and 2 from J, leaving 4 bases between them. CDR3 nucleotide sequence: TGCGCCAGCAGCCAAGATGGCAACTATGGCTACACCTTC. Translated: CASSQDGNYGYTF.